This T cell receptor beta chain is from a study of blood T cells in healthy people across ages. V gave up 1 base and J gave up 3 bases; unmatched junction bases: 4. The CDR3 runs to 15 residues. The germline V gene has CDR1 MGHRA and CDR2 YSYEKL. A sample-barcoded 5' primer and a J-beta primer mix were used in a second PCR of roughly 6 to 11 cycles. TCRdb independently ran MiXCR on the 5' RACE reads; one entry per CDR3 protein. The sample has roughly 680,000 distinct CDR3 sequences, around a fifth seen once. This clonotype was counted between two and nine times. This receptor was taken from a man aged 70 or older in good health. This chain links TRBV4-1 with TRBJ2-7, with 9 bases fitting TRBD2. Sequenced: blood. CDR3 in DNA: TGCGCCAGCAGCCAAGGGACTAGCGCCCACTACGAGCAGTACTTC. It specifies CASSQGTSAHYEQYF.